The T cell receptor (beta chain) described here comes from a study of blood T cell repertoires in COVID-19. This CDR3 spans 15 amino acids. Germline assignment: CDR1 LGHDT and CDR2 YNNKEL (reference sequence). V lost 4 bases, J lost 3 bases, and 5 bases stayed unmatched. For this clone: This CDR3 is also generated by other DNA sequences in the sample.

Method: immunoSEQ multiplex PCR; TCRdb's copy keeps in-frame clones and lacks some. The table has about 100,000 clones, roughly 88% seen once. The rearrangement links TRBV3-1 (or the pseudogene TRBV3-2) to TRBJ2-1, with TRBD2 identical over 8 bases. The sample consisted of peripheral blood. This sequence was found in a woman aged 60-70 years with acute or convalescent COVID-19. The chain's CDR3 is CASSLTSGLYNEQFF. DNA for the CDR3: TGTGCCAGCAGCCTAACTAGCGGCCTCTACAATGAGCAGTTCTTC.